The T cell receptor beta chain described here comes from a study of T cell responses to AZD1222 COVID-19 vaccine (dated by TCRdb to the early 2020s). In the study overall: Because spike-specific TCR depth and breadth did not differ between the two schedules, AZD1222 recipients who got a second dose at roughly 4 weeks were pooled with those who got a second dose at roughly 12 weeks. A total of 233 trial participants underwent TCR sequencing, of whom under 220 had received two doses of AZD1222 and approximately 26 had received two doses of the MenACWY control vaccine. Enrollment into the trials was organized by age into subgroups of 18-55, 56-69 and 70-plus years, and those subgroups contained approximately 150, 30 and 60 TCR-sequenced participants, respectively.

Broader findings and caveats from the paper: The 56-69-year group was small, and its depth increase did not reach significance, likely because of low power. Conclusions about previously exposed vaccinees are limited because only five to seven AZD1222 recipients were SARS-CoV-2 seropositive at baseline. Because no day 14 peak-response samples were available, the repertoires could be characterized only after the peak T cell response. After two AZD1222 doses, both the breadth and the depth of spike-specific TCRs were significantly higher than at day 0 and than in MenACWY recipients. Participants were mostly white British and included more females than males, and it was suggested by the authors that clonal diversity may have been underestimated. CD4 TCRs associated with the vaccine covered the entire spike protein, and the dominant responses were in regions 160-218 and 743-854. Epitopes outside the regions mutated in the B.1.351 and B.1.1.7 variants were reportedly recognized by nearly half of the unique spike-specific TCRs.

About this clone: The antigen it recognizes is unknown. Base qualities are missing; no much larger clone stands one base away.

The cysteine opens and the phenylalanine closes a CDR3 of 17 amino acids. Kept here is only the CDR3 DNA, which spans 51 bases and is read in frame from base 1. The germline V gene yields ENHRY for CDR1 and SYGVKD for CDR2. The junction shows trimming of 2 bases on V and 3 bases on J, and the gene matches do not reach 8 bases of it. The intended sense of this specimen's time point label: baseline before first vaccination. Vaccinee samples were obtained from the UK trials COV001 and COV002, which included a single-blind randomized controlled phase 2/3 trial of AZD1222 (ChAdOx1 nCoV-19) in healthy adults. For TCRbeta chain sequencing, PBMC samples from trial participants were taken at day 0 and at day 28 after the second dose. The CDR3 regions of human TCRbeta chains were analyzed by immunosequencing. From the authors' description of their analysis: TCRs in the repertoires were compared against a reference library of SARS-CoV-2-specific TCRs that had been generated with the MIRA antigen-specificity platform. Breadth was defined as the fraction of unique TCRs that were SARS-CoV-2-associated, and depth was defined as the fraction of total T cells that were SARS-CoV-2-associated. Using the MIRA data, every spike-specific TCR was mapped to the spike region that the TCR reacted to and assigned to either a CD4 or a CD8 class. Log10-transformed breadth and depth values were compared by one-way ANOVA with Sidak's multiple comparisons tests. The source is immuneACCESS, and TCRdb retained only in-frame sequences with V and J called. Part of the clones is not carried over; for the studies checked, unresolved V genes explain less than half of this, and the remainder is unexplained. The DNA gave D and trimming, while V, J and clone size come from that table. The sample has under 150,000 clones on record, roughly 90% of them singletons. Together, the top ten hold approximately 2.5% of the sample.

The chain employs TRBV10-3 and TRBJ2-3; TRBD1 matches 10 bases in the middle. The starting material was peripheral blood, obtained on day 0 of AZD1222 vaccination. This sequence originates from an adult in good health. The nucleotide sequence is TGTGCCATCAGTGAGCAGACAGGGGGCGTCAATACAGATACGCAGTATTTT. Its protein product is CAISEQTGGVNTDTQYF.